A single sample is the source of the 26 T cell receptor beta chains below, sequenced in a study of cytomegalovirus exposure and HLA in healthy donors. In the PCR, 60 Vbeta and 13 Jbeta primers were used. TCRdb's table, derived via immunoSEQ multiplex PCR, lists solely in-frame clones and lacks some. Among tens of thousands of clones listed, 75% were seen once. The sequencing input was PBMCs. Source of these receptors: a woman between 40 and 50 years old in good health and CMV-seronegative.

The gene calls are TRBV7-2 and TRBJ2-7; TRBD2 matches 8 bases. CDR1 is SGHTA and CDR2 is FQGNSA in the germline V gene. The V segment lost 5 bases and the J segment 5 bases; nucleotides outside the gene matches: 11. The CDR3 extends over 15 amino acids. CDR3 nucleotide sequence: TGTGCCAGCAGCCCCCCACCGGGACTAGTTGACGAGCAGTACTTC. Its protein is CASSPPPGLVDEQYF.

The DNA of the CDR3 is TGTGCCAGTAGAGAAAGACAGGGGGCTATCTATGGCTACACCTTC. This gives the protein CASRERQGAIYGYTF. The chain couples TRBV19 to TRBJ1-2; 10 bases agree with TRBD1. Unmatched junction bases numbered 8, after V lost 6 bases and J lost 4 bases. CDR1 and CDR2 (germline): LNHDA, SQIVND (reference sequence). This CDR3 region has 15 residues.

The chain carries TRBV10-3 and TRBJ1-1; 7 nucleotides agree with TRBD1. Germline V gives CDR1 ENHRY, CDR2 SYGVKD. This CDR3 contains 13 residues. J lost 1 base, V lost 10 bases, and 6 bases had no gene match. This chain's CDR3 is CATAQGPNTEAFF. DNA of the CDR3: TGTGCCACCGCACAGGGGCCGAACACTGAAGCTTTCTTT.

This clone was detected only a few times. V usage is TRBV10-3 and J usage is TRBJ1-5, with 8 bases identical to TRBD1. Germline loops: CDR1 ENHRY, CDR2 SYGVKD. The CDR3 contains 14 residues. The junction had 5 bases not matched to a gene; V was cut back by 3 bases and J by 7 bases. Here the CDR3 reads CAISDQGAGQPQHF. The CDR3, as DNA: TGTGCCATCAGTGATCAGGGGGCCGGCCAGCCCCAGCATTTT.

As to this clone: An end of the junction does not agree with germline; a read error may underlie this. V gene TRBV29-1 combines with J gene TRBJ1-4; TRBD1 aligns across 9 bases. This CDR3 region has 13 residues. The germline V gene encodes CDR1 SQVTM and CDR2 ANQGSEA. CDR3: CSVGGTGLERLFF. Written as DNA, the CDR3 is TGCAGCGTTGGAGGGACAGGGCTTGAAAGACTGTTTTTT.

CDR3 amino acids: CASSPTVAGGVVNEQFF. In DNA, the CDR3 is TGCGCCAGCAGCCCAACAGTAGCGGGAGGGGTGGTCAATGAGCAGTTCTTC. V usage is TRBV5-1 and J usage is TRBJ2-1, with 11 bases matching TRBD2. Per germline, CDR1 SGHRS and CDR2 YFSETQ. The J segment lost 6 bases and the V segment lost 4 bases, leaving 12 bases of the junction unmatched. The CDR3 is made up of 17 amino acids.

The V and J genes are TRBV6-1 and TRBJ1-5; D is uncertain. The CDR3 is made up of 17 amino acids. V lost 4 bases to trimming and J lost 1 base, with 17 bases between them. Germline loops: CDR1 MNHNS, CDR2 SASEGT. The CDR3 DNA reads TGTGCCAGCAGTGTCGCCGGGCCCCGGGGAAGCAATCAGCCCCAGCATTTT. Translating it yields CASSVAGPRGSNQPQHF.

V gene TRBV7-9 combines with J gene TRBJ2-5, with D perhaps TRBD1 (6 bases). V was trimmed by 6 bases and J by 2 bases, leaving 28 bases between them. The CDR3 sequence is 19 residues long. Germline CDR1 is SEHNR and CDR2 is FQNEAQ (reference sequence). The CDR3 DNA reads TGTGCCAGCAGTCCCCCTTTTCAGGGACGCCACCAGGGGCAAGAGACCCAGTACTTC. Protein: CASSPPFQGRHQGQETQYF.

The J gene is TRBJ2-3, the V gene TRBV4-1; 10 nucleotides line up with TRBD2. J was trimmed by 1 base and V by 0 bases; bases with no gene match: 10. Germline V lookup: CDR1 MGHRA, CDR2 YSYEKL. This CDR3 is 19 amino acids long. The CDR3 DNA sequence: TGCGCCAGCAGCCAAGATTTAACGGGTCTAGCGGGGGGCACAGATACGCAGTATTTT. Translation gives CASSQDLTGLAGGTDTQYF.

This clone was seen more than once but under ten times. The gene calls are TRBV30 and TRBJ2-7; weak D call: TRBD1 (6 bases). Trimming stripped 0 bases from V and 3 bases from J, with 15 bases between. The CDR3 extends over 15 amino acids. Germline-derived CDR1 and CDR2 are GTSNPN and SVGIG (reference sequence). The DNA of the CDR3 is TGTGCCTGGAGTGTACCTACGGGACACAACTACGAGCAGTACTTC. This sequence encodes CAWSVPTGHNYEQYF.

This clone was observed a single time. The chain recombines TRBV2 with TRBJ2-3; 11 bases line up with TRBD2. Germline assignment: CDR1 SNHLY and CDR2 FYNNEI. CDR3 length: 14 residues. J gave up 11 bases and V 2 bases, and 6 bases lay outside the gene matches. CDR3: CASSETRGLAGQYF. In nucleotides, the CDR3 is TGTGCCAGCAGTGAAACCCGAGGACTAGCGGGGCAGTATTTT. The variable domain in full, completed from reference TRBV2 and TRBJ2-3, reads EPEVTQTPSHQVTQMGQEVILRCVPISNHLYFYWYRQILGQKVEFLVSFYNNEISEKSEIFDDQFSVERPDGSNFTLKIRSTKLEDSAMYFCASSETRGLAGQYFGPGTRLTVL.

The gene calls are TRBV7-9 and TRBJ2-1; 8 bases are a match to TRBD1. V was clipped by 5 bases and J by 8 bases; unmatched bases: 11. CDR1 is SEHNR, CDR2 FQNEAQ, per germline (reference sequence). This CDR3 contains 15 residues. The CDR3 sequence: CASSEGQARVDEQFF. DNA of the CDR3: TGTGCCAGCAGCGAGGGACAGGCCAGGGTGGATGAGCAGTTCTTC.

This clone was recorded a few times. The chain joins TRBV19 to TRBJ1-5; the D is unclear. Germline V gene data show CDR1 as LNHDA and CDR2 as SQIVND (reference sequence). The V gene lost 2 bases and the J gene lost 0 bases, with 8 bases spanning the gap. The CDR3 is 15 amino acids. The CDR3, as DNA: TGTGCCAGTAGTATAACCGGGGATAGCAATCAGCCCCAGCATTTT. It specifies CASSITGDSNQPQHF. Full variable domain (missing parts from reference TRBV19 and TRBJ1-5): DGGITQSPKYLFRKEGQNVTLSCEQNLNHDAMYWYRQDPGQGLRLIYYSQIVNDFQKGDIAEGYSVSREKKESFPLTVTSAQKNPTAFYLCASSITGDSNQPQHFGDGTRLSIL.

The chain links TRBV7-9 to TRBJ2-5; no firm D call. The CDR3 contains 12 residues. From germline, CDR1 is SEHNR and CDR2 FQNEAQ (reference sequence). Trimming left V 2 bases short and J 4 bases short, with 5 bases between. The CDR3 DNA follows: TGTGCCAGCAGCTTAATTAGAGAGACCCAGTACTTC. Translating gives CASSLIRETQYF.

This rearrangement joins TRBV6-6 to TRBJ1-5, with 8 bases identical to TRBD1. Per the germline V gene, CDR1 is MNHNY and CDR2 is SVGAGI (reference sequence). The CDR3 has 14 amino acids. J gave up 5 bases and V 7 bases, and 7 bases lay outside the gene matches. Written as DNA, the CDR3 is TGTGCCAGCATCTGGCAGGGGGCCGATCAGCCCCAGCATTTT. Residues: CASIWQGADQPQHF.

The chain joins TRBV10-3 to TRBJ2-5; weak D call: TRBD1 (6 bases). CDR1 and CDR2 from the germline V gene are ENHRY and SYGVKD. The CDR3 loop spans 15 amino acids. The V end was cut by 4 bases, the J end by 1 base, with 13 bases between. The CDR3, as DNA: TGTGCCATCAGTGGCAGCAGGGGCACCCAAGAGACCCAGTACTTC. The encoded protein is CAISGSRGTQETQYF.

V gene TRBV27 combines with J gene TRBJ2-1; tentative D call: TRBD2 (6 bases). The CDR3 has 14 residues. The germline V gene has CDR1 MNHEY and CDR2 SMNVEV (reference sequence). V was shortened by 6 bases and J by 5 bases, with 14 bases between the two germline ends. In DNA, the CDR3 is TGTGCCAGCAGAACTTGGGGGGAAAACAATGAGCAGTTCTTC. This sequence encodes CASRTWGENNEQFF.

The rearrangement links TRBV28 to TRBJ2-1; TRBD2 might be the D (5 bases). CDR1 and CDR2 (germline): MDHEN, SYDVKM. The CDR3 contains 13 residues. Trimming left V 8 bases short and J 3 bases short, with 11 bases between. The CDR3: CASREGGYNEQFF. DNA of the CDR3: TGTGCCAGCCGAGAGGGCGGCTACAATGAGCAGTTCTTC.

The chain couples TRBV5-1 to TRBJ2-5, with 9 bases matching TRBD1. The CDR3 extends over 19 amino acids. Germline assignment: CDR1 SGHRS and CDR2 YFSETQ. Trimming at V came to 1 base and at J to 5 bases, leaving 18 bases not matched to a gene. The CDR3 loop is CASSLSSALLATGGETQYF. In nucleotides, the CDR3 is TGCGCCAGCAGCTTGTCCTCCGCATTGCTTGCGACAGGGGGGGAGACCCAGTACTTC.

This clone was seen a few times. The gene calls are TRBV5-4 and TRBJ1-1; no reliable D call. Germline V gene sequence: CDR1 SGHNT, CDR2 YYREEE (reference sequence). This CDR3 is built from 14 residues. Trimming pared 1 base from V and 7 bases from J, leaving 14 bases between. The CDR3 coding sequence is TGTGCCAGCAGCTTGCTCGGGGATGGTCGTGAAGCTTTCTTT. This gives the protein CASSLLGDGREAFF.

The chain carries TRBV27 and TRBJ2-7; D gene ambiguous. Trimming took off 3 bases at V and 2 bases at J, with 8 bases between the two ends. Germline values: CDR1 MNHEY, CDR2 SMNVEV (reference sequence). The CDR3 is 13 amino acids. The CDR3, as DNA: TGTGCCAGCAGTTTCGGTATCGCCTACGAGCAGTACTTC. Protein product: CASSFGIAYEQYF.

This chain connects TRBV6-5 to TRBJ2-7; a possible D gene is TRBD2 (7 bases). This CDR3 has 13 amino acids. V lost 5 bases to trimming and J lost 3 bases, with 11 bases between them. Germline V gene data show CDR1 as MNHEY and CDR2 as SVGAGI. The CDR3, as DNA: TGTGCCAGCAGTGGGGGGGGCTACTACGAGCAGTACTTC. Translated, it gives CASSGGGYYEQYF.

The rearrangement links TRBV11-2 to TRBJ1-1; D unresolved. CDR3 size: 16 residues. V lost 1 base to trimming and J lost 3 bases, with 15 bases between them. Germline loops: CDR1 SGHAT, CDR2 FQNNGV. CDR3 sequence: CASSLGGLAEDTEAFF. The CDR3 region has the DNA TGTGCCAGCAGCTTAGGAGGGTTGGCCGAGGACACTGAAGCTTTCTTT.

The chain combines TRBV18 with TRBJ1-5; D gene ambiguous. Trimming shortened V by 3 bases and J by 0 bases, and 9 bases separated the two germline ends. CDR3 length: 15 amino acids. The V gene's germline CDR1 is KGHSH and CDR2 LQKENI. Here the CDR3 DNA reads TGTGCCAGCTCACCGACGCGGATTAGCAATCAGCCCCAGCATTTT. Translating it yields CASSPTRISNQPQHF.

This rearrangement joins TRBV29-1 to TRBJ2-7, with 7 bases identical to TRBD2. The CDR3 has 13 residues. The V segment lost 4 bases and the J segment 3 bases; nucleotides outside the gene matches: 6. CDR1 and CDR2 (germline): SQVTM, ANQGSEA. In DNA, the CDR3 is TGCAGCGTTGTGTGGCGGGAGAACTACGAGCAGTACTTC. Amino acid sequence: CSVVWRENYEQYF.

This rearrangement joins TRBV7-8 to TRBJ1-4, with D maybe TRBD1 (6 bases). The CDR3 is made up of 16 amino acids. Germline-derived CDR1 and CDR2 are SGHVS and FQNEAQ. V was trimmed by 5 bases and J by 6 bases, leaving 19 bases between them. The CDR3 sequence is CASSPGRGARDEKLFF. The CDR3 bases are TGTGCCAGCAGCCCCGGCCGGGGGGCGCGGGATGAAAAACTGTTTTTT.